The source of this T cell receptor beta chain is a study of CD8 T cells in ankylosing spondylitis. The study, taken as a whole, reports: Made up of about eight highly homologous variants, a TCR beta motif appeared characteristic of ankylosing spondylitis blood.

CDR3 length: 15 amino acids. From germline, CDR1 is DFQATT and CDR2 SNEGSKA (reference sequence). Trimming left V 6 bases short and J 0 bases short, with 18 bases between. TCRdb analysed the 5' RACE reads with MiXCR anew, one entry per CDR3 protein. The repertoire consists of more than 650,000 distinct CDR3 sequences, with about an eighth occurring once and the leading ten covering under 0.6%. This clonotype was detected a few times. Its antigen is not identified. The TCR sequence derives from a male donor with ankylosing spondylitis. The sequenced sample consisted of blood, either unsorted or a sorted T cell fraction (not recorded which). This chain connects TRBV20-1 to TRBJ2-7; no firm D call. The CDR3: CSASGGRAYSYEQYF. CDR3 DNA sequence: TGCAGTGCCTCCGGTGGCAGAGCGTACTCCTACGAGCAGTACTTC.